This TCR beta chain was identified during a study of vaccination effects on CD4 cells after COVID-19 (dated by TCRdb to between 2021 and 2024). In the study overall: Across the study, the median time from the second dose to post-vaccine sampling was 72 days (range 14 to 241). SARS-CoV-2 spike-specific CD4+ TCR repertoires were compared before and after mRNA vaccination in COVID-19 convalescent patients and in infection-naive vaccine recipients. Altogether, around 11 COVID-19 convalescent patients and a handful of SARS-CoV-2-naive healthy vaccine recipients made up the full study. Cultures from other donors in the study were sequenced with the Oncomine TCR Beta short-read assay on an Illumina iSeq 100.

The study at large found these results: Only a small number of convalescent patients were included, and no early post-infection timepoints were available, which limited the study. Marked clonal contraction was observed in both infection-induced and vaccine-induced clones at late post-vaccination timepoints, consistent with waning T cell responses. Among healthy vaccine recipients, nearly all vaccine-induced clones were SARS-CoV-2 mono-reactive, and just 1 of 255 was cross-reactive with common cold coronaviruses.

Notes on this clone: The antigen this receptor binds is unknown. Base qualities are not recorded, but no much larger clone differs from it by a single base.

The library was obtained by the immunoSEQ multiplex PCR assay. TCR beta CDR3 sequencing was performed on DNA from the cultured, isolated CD4+ T cells. Under the source paper's analysis protocol: Non-productive TCR sequences were discarded, and reads were trimmed to the CDR3 region, with only CDR3s of 7 or more amino acids retained. Antigen-specific clonotypes were identified using the MANAFEST web app by comparison of expansion in peptide wells against reference cultures. For clones to be considered positive, expansion at FDR<0.05 versus reference and all other wells, an odds ratio above 5, and a frequency above 0.1% in two replicate wells were required. A clonotype was called cross-reactive if it was significantly expanded both in SARS-CoV-2 spike wells and in at least one common cold coronavirus spike condition. CDR3 similarity was assessed by Levenshtein distance using the stringdist R package, and unrooted trees were constructed with ape in R 3.6.1. TCRdb re-hosts the immuneACCESS table, in-frame sequences only. Its copies lack some clones; in the studies checked, an unresolved V gene accounts for under half of them, and the cause for the rest is not known. V and J calls and clone size are given by that table; D and trimming were obtained from the DNA. In this sample the table shows almost 70,000 clones, around 70% of which occur a single time. Under 2% of the sample lies in the top ten.

From cysteine to phenylalanine, the CDR3 is 19 amino acids long. Just CDR3 DNA is preserved here, 57 bases in frame from base 1. To identify antigen-specific CD4+ T cell clonotypes by their expansion, the ViraFEST assay first stimulated PBMC with viral peptide pools and then applied TCR sequencing. After about 10 days of culture, CD4+ T cells were isolated with the EasySep CD4+ T cell isolation kit. Each participant got two doses of an mRNA SARS-CoV-2 vaccine, either BNT162b2 or mRNA-1273. Negative nucleocapsid antibody results before and after vaccination confirmed that the healthy vaccine recipients had no prior SARS-CoV-2 infection. Fewer than 2.5 million PBMC per well were cultured in IMDM with 5% human AB serum, 10 IU/ml IL-2 and gentamicin, plus 10 ug/ml peptides. Half of the culture medium was replaced with fresh IL-2-containing medium on days 3 and 7. Each peptide stimulation condition was cultured in triplicate wells unless otherwise noted. Using Ficoll-Paque Plus gradient centrifugation, PBMC were separated from whole blood and then either used fresh or cryopreserved at -140C. The overlapping peptide pools covered the spike proteins of SARS-CoV-2 as well as those of the common cold coronaviruses HCoV-NL63, HCoV-OC43 and HCoV-229E. Genomic DNA was extracted from cultured CD4+ T cells with the QIAamp micro DNA kit.

This clonotype was obtained from a human donor who received a COVID-19 vaccine. The V gene is TRBV21-1 and the J gene is TRBJ1-5; the table's D call of TRBD1 was not tested on the DNA. TRBV21-1 is a recognized pseudogene. The starting material was CD4+ T cells from PBMCs cultured with HCoV-229E spike peptides, obtained after COVID-19 vaccination. The cell subset or site label corresponds to: HCoV-229E spike overlapping peptide pool stimulation. The DNA reads as follows: TGTGCCAGCAGCAAATCGTCGGACACAAGAAAGTATAGCAATCAGCCCCAGCATTTT. It translates to CASSKSSDTRKYSNQPQHF.